These 10 T cell receptor beta chains were sequenced from one sample in a study of blood T cell repertoires in COVID-19. The repertoire was sequenced with immunoSEQ multiplex PCR; TCRdb's copy has only in-frame clones and lacks some. The table lists about 46,000 clones, more than 75% of them singletons. Sequencing input: peripheral blood. Every receptor here comes from a man aged 45 to 65 with active COVID-19.

The chain has TRBV11-2 and TRBJ2-4; D is undetermined. Germline loops: CDR1 SGHAT, CDR2 FQNNGV. This CDR3 spans 15 amino acids. V shed 0 bases and J shed 4 bases, with 10 bases lying between them. The chain's CDR3 is CASSLEYTSKNIQYF. DNA of the CDR3: TGTGCCAGCAGCTTAGAGTATACATCTAAAAACATTCAGTACTTC.

In DNA, the CDR3 is TGTGCCAGCACTCAGACTAGTAGTGAGACCCAGTACTTC. Translation gives CASTQTSSETQYF. This chain links TRBV18 with TRBJ2-5, with a tentative D call TRBD2 (6 bases). Germline V gives CDR1 KGHSH, CDR2 LQKENI. This CDR3 region has 13 residues. V was cut by 8 bases and J by 5 bases, with 15 bases left in between.

Note on this clone: Its ends do not fully match the called genes, so a read error is possible. This chain connects TRBV7-2 to TRBJ2-5, with TRBD2 as a possible D gene (5 bases). The CDR3 runs 13 residues. CDR1 and CDR2 (germline): SGHTA, FQGNSA. The CDR3: CASSVASQETQYF. CDR3 nucleotides: TGTGCCAGCAGCGTAGCGAGCCAAGAGACCCAGTACTTC.

By share, this clone ranks as medium-sized (0.01 to 0.1%). The genes are TRBV18 and TRBJ1-6; 9 bases are a match to TRBD1. V was pared by 2 bases and J by 9 bases, with 5 bases of the junction left unmatched. Looked up from germline, CDR1 is KGHSH and CDR2 is LQKENI. The CDR3 runs 15 residues. The CDR3 is CASSPTGQGSSPLHF. DNA of the CDR3: TGTGCCAGCTCACCAACCGGACAGGGGAGTTCACCCCTCCACTTT. Variable domain in full (rest from reference TRBV18 and TRBJ1-6): NAGVMQNPRHLVRRRGQEARLRCSPMKGHSHVYWYRQLPEEGLKFMVYLQKENIIDESGMPKERFSAEFPKEGPSILRIQQVVRGDSAAYFCASSPTGQGSSPLHFGNGTRLTVT.

This chain connects TRBV5-6 to TRBJ2-3, with TRBD2 identical over 15 bases. Germline CDR1 SGHDT, CDR2 YYEEEE. There are 16 residues in the CDR3. The V segment lost 2 bases and the J segment 5 bases; nucleotides outside the gene matches: 3. CDR3 sequence (DNA): TGTGCCAGCAGCTTTGGGGGACTAGCGGGAGGAGATACGCAGTATTTT. It translates to CASSFGGLAGGDTQYF.

V is TRBV9 and J is TRBJ1-3; a possible D gene is TRBD1 (6 bases). Per the germline V gene, CDR1 is SGDLS and CDR2 is YYNGEE. The CDR3 sequence is 16 residues long. Deletions cut 2 bases from V and 4 bases from J, with 16 bases between. CDR3 loop: CASSVAGTPRGNTIYF. In DNA, the CDR3 is TGTGCCAGCAGCGTCGCCGGGACACCGAGAGGAAACACCATATATTTT.

The J gene is TRBJ1-2, the V gene TRBV18; 9 bases match TRBD1. CDR1 is KGHSH, CDR2 LQKENI, per germline. The CDR3 consists of 15 residues. Germline trimming cut 0 bases from V and 13 bases from J; bases unmatched to any gene: 12. In DNA form, the CDR3 reads TGTGCCAGCTCACCACCTCTAGAACAGGGGGCGGCGAGCACCTTC. Translated: CASSPPLEQGAASTF.

The chain combines TRBV19 with TRBJ1-2, with 10 bases that match TRBD1. Trimming cost V 8 bases and J 4 bases; bases outside gene matches: 4. The germline gives CDR1 LNHDA, CDR2 SQIVND (reference sequence). The CDR3 loop spans 13 amino acids. CDR3 amino acids: CASDRGQGYGYTF. CDR3 coding DNA: TGTGCCAGTGACAGGGGGCAAGGCTATGGCTACACCTTC.

As DNA, the CDR3 is TGCGCCAGCAGCTTGACAGGGGGCGAGCCCCAGCATTTT. Protein: CASSLTGGEPQHF. The V gene is TRBV5-1, the J gene TRBJ1-5, with TRBD1 identical over 9 bases. The length of the CDR3 is 13 residues. V was pared by 1 base and J by 8 bases, with 1 base of the junction left unmatched. Germline lookup yields CDR1 SGHRS and CDR2 YFSETQ.

This chain uses TRBV6-5 with TRBJ1-1; 7 bases fit TRBD1. V lost 4 bases, J lost 1 base, and 6 bases stayed unmatched. Germline V lookup: CDR1 MNHEY, CDR2 SVGAGI. The CDR3 runs 15 residues. Written as DNA, the CDR3 is TGTGCCAGCAGTTCTCCCGGGACAGCGAACACTGAAGCTTTCTTT. As protein: CASSSPGTANTEAFF.